Only a few counts were recorded for the clone carrying this TCR beta chain. Its antigen is as yet unknown. Other DNA sequences within the sample encode an identical CDR3. The protocol was immunoSEQ multiplex PCR, while the TCRdb copy is restricted to in-frame clones and leaves out a portion. The sample includes around 70,000 clones, about 83% of them seen just once. The V segment lost 3 bases and the J segment 5 bases; nucleotides outside the gene matches: 3. Germline V gene data show CDR1 as LNHDA and CDR2 as SQIVND (reference sequence). CDR3 length equals 13 residues. The sample comes from a study of radiotherapy plus CTLA-4 blockade in lung cancer. Overall study results and limits: Clones derived from tumor TCRs expanded in blood after radiotherapy plus ipilimumab.

The clonotype was recovered from a human donor with non-small cell lung cancer who had a partial response to radiotherapy plus ipilimumab. The specimen comprised peripheral blood, sampled from a patient treated with radiotherapy plus ipilimumab. J is TRBJ1-1 and V is TRBV19; TRBD1 aligns across 7 bases. The CDR3 loop is CASSIDRVTEAFF. The CDR3 DNA reads TGTGCCAGTAGTATTGACAGGGTGACTGAAGCTTTCTTT.